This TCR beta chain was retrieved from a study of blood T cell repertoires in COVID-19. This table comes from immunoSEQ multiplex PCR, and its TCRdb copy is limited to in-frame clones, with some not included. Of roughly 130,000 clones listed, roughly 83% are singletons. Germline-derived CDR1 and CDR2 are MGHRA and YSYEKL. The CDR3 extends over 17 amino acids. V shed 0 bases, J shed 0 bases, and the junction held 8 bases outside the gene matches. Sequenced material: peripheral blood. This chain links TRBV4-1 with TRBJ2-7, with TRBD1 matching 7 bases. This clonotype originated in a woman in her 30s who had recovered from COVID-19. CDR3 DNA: TGCGCCAGCAGCCAAGATGACAGGGCCGACTACTCCTACGAGCAGTACTTC. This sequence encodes CASSQDDRADYSYEQYF.